The 11 T cell receptor beta chains given below trace back to one sample, sequenced in a study of cytomegalovirus exposure and HLA in healthy donors. 13 Jbeta primers and 60 Vbeta primers were used for the PCR. Assay: immunoSEQ multiplex PCR; the TCRdb copy retains only in-frame clones and omits some. The sample records roughly 130,000 clones, approximately 80% being singletons. Source material: PBMCs. The receptors originated from a woman under 30 in good health and CMV-seropositive.

This clone has a handful of counts. The V gene is TRBV7-3, the J gene TRBJ2-7, with a tentative D call TRBD2 (5 bases). The ends were cut back, 2 bases at V and 0 bases at J, with 8 bases in the middle. Germline V CDR1 and CDR2: SGHTA, FQGTGA. CDR3 length: 14 residues. CDR3 amino acids: CASSLRGGSYEQYF. CDR3 bases: TGTGCCAGCAGCTTACGCGGAGGCTCCTACGAGCAGTACTTC.

The chain's CDR3 is CASSPPGSSYNEQFF. CDR3 in DNA: TGTGCCAGCAGCCCCCCTGGGAGCTCCTACAATGAGCAGTTCTTC. The chain is built from TRBV7-3 and TRBJ2-1, with D perhaps matching TRBD2 (5 bases). Trimming took off 5 bases at V and 0 bases at J, with 11 bases between the two ends. CDR1 is SGHTA and CDR2 is FQGTGA in the germline V gene. CDR3 length: 15 residues. Using reference TRBV7-3 and TRBJ2-1 for the parts outside the CDR3, the full variable domain is GAGVSQTPSNKVTEKGKYVELRCDPISGHTALYWYRQSLGQGPEFLIYFQGTGAADDSGLPNDRFFAVRPEGSVSTLKIQRTERGDSAVYLCASSPPGSSYNEQFFGPGTRLTVL.

The chain links TRBV7-9 to TRBJ2-3, with TRBD2 identical over 8 bases. The CDR3 contains 14 residues. From germline, CDR1 is SEHNR and CDR2 FQNEAQ (reference sequence). The junction had 4 bases not matched to a gene; V was cut back by 4 bases and J by 4 bases. The CDR3 is CASSSSGGADTQYF. CDR3 DNA: TGTGCCAGCAGCTCTTCGGGAGGGGCAGATACGCAGTATTTT.

This clone was recorded once. V usage is TRBV10-1 and J usage is TRBJ2-1; 7 bases fit TRBD2. V trimming: 4 bases; J trimming: 8 bases; junction bases outside the gene matches: 5. This CDR3 has 13 residues. CDR1 is WNHNN, CDR2 SYGVQD, per germline (reference sequence). CDR3 in DNA: TGCGCCAGCAGTGCCCCAGGGAGGGATGAGCAGTTCTTC. It is translated as CASSAPGRDEQFF.

This clone was seen a few times. The V call is TRBV7-9, the J call TRBJ2-5; 9 bases align to TRBD2. V shed 5 bases and J 2 bases; nucleotides not matched to a gene: 6. CDR1 and CDR2 (germline): SEHNR, FQNEAQ (reference sequence). The CDR3 has 15 amino acids. CDR3 sequence: CASSEIAGDQETQYF. DNA for the CDR3: TGTGCCAGCAGCGAAATAGCGGGGGATCAAGAGACCCAGTACTTC. Full variable domain (remainder filled in from reference TRBV7-9 and TRBJ2-5): DTGVSQNPRHKITKRGQNVTFRCDPISEHNRLYWYRQTLGQGPEFLTYFQNEAQLEKSRLLSDRFSAERPKGSFSTLEIQRTEQGDSAMYLCASSEIAGDQETQYFGPGTRLLVL.

The table lists this clone with a count of one. The chain recombines TRBV6-5 with TRBJ2-5; 8 nucleotides line up with TRBD1. The germline gives CDR1 MNHEY, CDR2 SVGAGI. This CDR3 region has 14 residues. V shed 5 bases and J 5 bases; nucleotides not matched to a gene: 7. CDR3 sequence: CASSNGQGRETQYF. CDR3 DNA: TGTGCCAGCAGTAATGGACAGGGTCGGGAGACCCAGTACTTC.

The chain has TRBV4-1 and TRBJ2-1, with D maybe TRBD1 (6 bases). The CDR3 contains 14 residues. Germline CDR1 reads MGHRA; CDR2 reads YSYEKL. The V gene lost 10 bases and the J gene lost 4 bases, with 17 bases spanning the gap. CDR3 residues: CANIRDKTYNEQFF. Written as DNA, the CDR3 is TGCGCCAACATCCGGGACAAAACGTACAATGAGCAGTTCTTC.

The V call is TRBV10-3, the J call TRBJ2-5, with 7 bases that match TRBD1. Germline loops: CDR1 ENHRY, CDR2 SYGVKD. Germline trimming cut 2 bases from V and 11 bases from J; bases unmatched to any gene: 11. The length of the CDR3 is 14 residues. The CDR3 DNA reads as TGTGCCATCAGTGAGCCACAGGGGCGGGCTGAGCAGTACTTC. Translating it yields CAISEPQGRAEQYF.

The CDR3 DNA follows: TGTGCCAGCAGCTATCAGGGGGACAACGAGCAGTACTTC. Amino acids: CASSYQGDNEQYF. The chain combines TRBV5-4 with TRBJ2-7; 7 bases fit TRBD1. With V trimmed by 3 bases and J by 5 bases, 5 bases remained unmatched. The CDR3 runs to 13 residues. CDR1 and CDR2 from the germline V gene are SGHNT and YYREEE (reference sequence).

The chain has TRBV7-9 and TRBJ2-2; D is unclear. This CDR3 contains 14 residues. Trimming removed 5 bases at V and 6 bases at J, with 13 bases between. CDR1 is SEHNR and CDR2 is FQNEAQ in the germline V gene (reference sequence). This CDR3 is CASSHSVGPGELFF. For the CDR3, the DNA is TGTGCCAGCAGCCACAGTGTTGGTCCCGGGGAGCTGTTTTTT.

The chain links TRBV7-7 to TRBJ2-3; 9 bases are a match to TRBD1. Germline V gene lookup returns CDR1 SSHAT and CDR2 FNYEAQ (reference sequence). V dropped 5 bases and J dropped 5; count of bases not matched to a gene: 5. The CDR3 runs 14 residues. DNA for the CDR3: TGTGCCAGCAGCCCAAGGACAGGGGAAGATACGCAGTATTTT. Protein product: CASSPRTGEDTQYF. Based on the CDR3 plus reference TRBV7-7 and TRBJ2-3, the full variable domain is GAGVSQSPRYKVTKRGQDVTLRCDPISSHATLYWYQQALGQGPEFLTYFNYEAQPDKSGLPSDRFSAERPEGSISTLTIQRTEQRDSAMYRCASSPRTGEDTQYFGPGTRLTVL.